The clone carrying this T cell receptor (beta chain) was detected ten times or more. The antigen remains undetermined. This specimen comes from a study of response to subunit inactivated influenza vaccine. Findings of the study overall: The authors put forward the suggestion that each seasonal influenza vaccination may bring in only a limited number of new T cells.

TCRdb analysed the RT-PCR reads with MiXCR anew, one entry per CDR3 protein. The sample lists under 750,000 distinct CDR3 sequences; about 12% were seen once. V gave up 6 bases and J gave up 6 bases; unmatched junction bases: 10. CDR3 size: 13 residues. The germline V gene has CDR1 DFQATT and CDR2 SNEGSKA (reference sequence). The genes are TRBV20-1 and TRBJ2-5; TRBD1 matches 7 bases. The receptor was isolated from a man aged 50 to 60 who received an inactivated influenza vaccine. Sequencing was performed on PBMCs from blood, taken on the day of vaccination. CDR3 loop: CSAPRTGEKTQYF. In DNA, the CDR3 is TGCAGTGCCCCCCGCACAGGGGAAAAGACCCAGTACTTC.